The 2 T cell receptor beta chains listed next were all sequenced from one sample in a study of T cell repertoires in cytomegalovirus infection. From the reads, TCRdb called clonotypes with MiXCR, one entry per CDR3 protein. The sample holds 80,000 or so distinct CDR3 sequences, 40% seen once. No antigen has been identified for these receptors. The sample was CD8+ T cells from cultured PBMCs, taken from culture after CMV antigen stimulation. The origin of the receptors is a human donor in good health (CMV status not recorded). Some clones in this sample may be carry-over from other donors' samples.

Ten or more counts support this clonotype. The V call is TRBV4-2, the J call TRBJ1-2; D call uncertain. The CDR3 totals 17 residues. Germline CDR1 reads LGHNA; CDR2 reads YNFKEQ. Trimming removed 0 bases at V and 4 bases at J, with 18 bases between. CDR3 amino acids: CASSQDKVGSAFYGYTF. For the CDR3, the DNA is TGTGCCAGCAGCCAAGATAAGGTGGGGTCAGCCTTCTATGGCTACACCTTC.

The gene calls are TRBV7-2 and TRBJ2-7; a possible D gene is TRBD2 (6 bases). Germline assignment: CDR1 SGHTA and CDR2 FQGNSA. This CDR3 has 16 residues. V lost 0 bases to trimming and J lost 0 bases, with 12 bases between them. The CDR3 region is CASSLAPGDPSYEQYF. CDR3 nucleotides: TGTGCCAGCAGCTTAGCGCCGGGGGACCCCTCCTACGAGCAGTACTTC.